This is a list of T cell receptor beta chains from one sample in a study of T cell responses to AZD1222 COVID-19 vaccine. The assay was immunoSEQ multiplex PCR, and TCRdb's table has in-frame clones only and misses some. The table shows 80,000 or so clones, with 70% to 90% occurring only once. Sample: peripheral blood, taken on day 0 of AZD1222 vaccination. Source of these receptors: an adult in good health. CDR3s include the opening cysteine and the closing phenylalanine or tryptophan. Fields, in order: V gene, J gene, clone size, CDR3 protein. Size tells how often a clone was seen (once, few, many) or the class of an expanded clone, and some rows leave it out.

V: TRBV24-1; J: TRBJ2-1; size: NA; CDR3: CATSDLNWNEQFF
V: TRBV5-5; J: TRBJ2-3; size: NA; CDR3: CASSLWGPGTDTQYF
V: TRBV30; J: TRBJ2-3; size: NA; CDR3: CAWSVRGRGPDTQYF
V: TRBV9; J: TRBJ2-1; size: NA; CDR3: CASSVAGASYNEQFF
V: TRBV2; J: TRBJ2-1; size: once; CDR3: CASRIREGLNEQFF
V: TRBV6-5; J: TRBJ1-5; size: few; CDR3: CATARQPQHF
V: TRBV15; J: TRBJ2-2; size: NA; CDR3: CATSRDPEGPGSGELFF
V: TRBV30; J: TRBJ1-2; size: once; CDR3: CAWSYRGNGGYTF
V: TRBV12-5; J: TRBJ2-3; size: NA; CDR3: CASGLVMGNTQYF
V: TRBV7-2; J: TRBJ2-3; size: NA; CDR3: CASSPPGAEEADTQYF
V: TRBV6-5; J: TRBJ1-6; size: NA; CDR3: CASSYSGSGNSPLHF
V: TRBV11-1; J: TRBJ2-1; size: NA; CDR3: CASSSFVGGDYNEQFF
V: TRBV15; J: TRBJ1-3; size: once; CDR3: CATSRPQHAFSGNTIYF
V: TRBV4-2; J: TRBJ2-2; size: once; CDR3: CASSQGRGGELFF
V: TRBV3-1/TRBV3-2; J: TRBJ1-6; size: NA; CDR3: CASSQRGGRSPLHF
V: TRBV19; J: TRBJ2-2; size: NA; CDR3: CASSTAGANTGELFF
V: TRBV11-2; J: TRBJ1-5; size: NA; CDR3: CASSLQDGGGRSNQPQHF
V: TRBV7-9; J: TRBJ1-2; size: NA; CDR3: CASALGTGGGYTF
V: TRBV5-1; J: TRBJ2-2; size: NA; CDR3: CASSRGNTGELFF
V: TRBV18; J: TRBJ1-2; size: NA; CDR3: CASSPGENYGYTF
V: TRBV9; J: TRBJ1-6; size: NA; CDR3: CASSVGSTVNSPLHF
V: TRBV7-9; J: TRBJ2-1; size: NA; CDR3: CASSSDRGRLSEQFF
V: TRBV7-2; J: TRBJ1-3; size: NA; CDR3: CASSSNPRQGNTIYF
V: TRBV11-3; J: TRBJ1-6; size: NA; CDR3: CASSLSGDSPLHF
V: TRBV5-5; J: TRBJ1-2; size: NA; CDR3: CASSARPAPNYGYTF
V: TRBV7-7; J: TRBJ2-5; size: once; CDR3: CASSPKGLQETQYF
V: TRBV18; J: TRBJ1-1; size: NA; CDR3: CASSPKGPRSNTEAFF
V: TRBV5-4; J: TRBJ1-4; size: NA; CDR3: CASSQGTGWEKKLFF